This entry concerns a single T cell receptor (beta chain). As handled by the study authors: Estimates of nucleated cell counts were drawn from the amplification of reference gene primers. The assay was immunoSEQ multiplex PCR, and TCRdb's table has in-frame clones only and misses some. The DNA gave D and trimming, while V, J and clone size come from that table. The sample has over 200,000 clones; roughly 92% are singletons. This entry comes from a study of blood T cell repertoires in COVID-19. The CDR3 sequence is 18 residues long. Germline values: CDR1 WSHSY, CDR2 SAAADI. Trimming cost V 0 bases and J 4 bases; bases outside gene matches: 11.

Sequencing was done on a sample of peripheral blood. The rearrangement uses TRBV10-2 and TRBJ1-4, with 7 nucleotides matching TRBD1. The sequence came from a man in his sixties with COVID-19, enrolled during active disease. The DNA for the CDR3 is TGCGCCAGCAGTGAGTCGTACGGTGGGGACAGCCTTAATGAAAAACTGTTTTTT. Translating it yields CASSESYGGDSLNEKLFF.